Below, 19 T cell receptor beta chains from the same sample are listed, as sequenced in a study of blood T cell repertoires in COVID-19. TCRdb's table, derived via immunoSEQ multiplex PCR, lists solely in-frame clones and lacks some. This table has about 95,000 clones, roughly 90% appearing once. Input material: peripheral blood. The receptors shown here come from a man aged 55 to 70 with COVID-19, enrolled during active disease.

The chain links TRBV25-1 to TRBJ2-5; 11 positions agree with TRBD1. Germline V gene sequence: CDR1 MGHDK, CDR2 SYGVNS. The V gene end was trimmed by 5 bases and the J gene end by 5 bases; junction bases not matched to a gene: 10. This CDR3 is built from 16 residues. The CDR3 nucleotides are TGTGCCAGCAGTAACCCTCGGACAGGGGGCTGGGAGACCCAGTACTTC. It codes for CASSNPRTGGWETQYF.

This clone was recorded once. V is TRBV20-1 and J is TRBJ2-2, with D unclear. The CDR3 totals 11 residues. V was shortened by 6 bases and J by 4 bases, with 6 bases between the two germline ends. Germline loops: CDR1 DFQATT, CDR2 SNEGSKA (reference sequence). CDR3 nucleotide sequence: TGCAGTGCCCCTGTCACCGGGGAGCTGTTTTTT. Translated, it gives CSAPVTGELFF.

The chain carries TRBV12-3 or TRBV12-4 and TRBJ2-3, with D tentatively TRBD2 (6 bases). V lost 6 bases, J lost 4 bases, and 11 bases lay in between. The CDR3 consists of 13 residues. In DNA, the CDR3 is TGTGCCAGCAGGGGGCCGGGGGCAGATACGCAGTATTTT. It encodes CASRGPGADTQYF.

The chain couples TRBV15 to TRBJ2-7; D is undetermined. V gave up 0 bases and J gave up 2 bases, with 11 bases separating them. The CDR3 sequence is 15 residues long. Germline CDR1 is LNHNV and CDR2 is YYDKDF (reference sequence). The CDR3 loop reads CATSREEASTYEQYF. CDR3 DNA: TGTGCCACCAGCAGAGAAGAGGCATCCACCTACGAGCAGTACTTC.

J is TRBJ2-3 and V is TRBV3-1 (or the pseudogene TRBV3-2); 12 nucleotides line up with TRBD2. CDR1 and CDR2 (germline): LGHDT, YNNKEL (reference sequence). The CDR3 sequence is 17 residues long. The V and J ends lost 0 bases and 5 bases, in that order; junction bases with no gene match: 6. CDR3 DNA sequence: TGTGCCAGCAGCCAAGAAGACTTGACTAGCGGGAGAGATACGCAGTATTTT. Translating it yields CASSQEDLTSGRDTQYF.

This sequence joins TRBV19 and TRBJ1-5; tentatively, D is TRBD1 (5 bases). V lost 5 bases and J 4 bases, leaving 18 bases between the germline ends. The CDR3 contains 16 residues. Germline-derived CDR1 and CDR2 are LNHDA and SQIVND (reference sequence). CDR3 region: CASSQNPPGLNQPQHF. DNA for the CDR3: TGTGCCAGTAGTCAAAACCCGCCGGGACTTAATCAGCCCCAGCATTTT.

The chain couples TRBV6-2 or TRBV6-3 to TRBJ2-1, with TRBD2 identical over 13 bases. The germline V gene encodes CDR1 MNHEY and CDR2 SVGEGT. Trimming took 4 bases from V and 5 from J; bases not matched to a gene: 17. This CDR3 contains 20 residues. The CDR3 spells CASSSPGLAGRGPGDNEQFF. CDR3 DNA sequence: TGTGCCAGCAGTTCTCCGGGACTAGCGGGAAGGGGGCCCGGGGACAATGAGCAGTTCTTC.

The chain joins TRBV19 to TRBJ1-1; tentatively, D is TRBD1 (5 bases). V lost 5 bases, J lost 1 base, and 8 bases lay in between. CDR1 and CDR2 from the germline V gene are LNHDA and SQIVND (reference sequence). The CDR3 has 13 amino acids. CDR3 DNA: TGTGCCAGTAGTCAGACAGCGAACACTGAAGCTTTCTTT. This codes for CASSQTANTEAFF.

The gene calls are TRBV28 and TRBJ1-6; 7 bases are shared with TRBD1. This CDR3 has 14 amino acids. Germline-derived CDR1 and CDR2 are MDHEN and SYDVKM. The trim removed 4 bases at V and 9 bases at J, leaving 6 bases unmatched. In nucleotides, the CDR3 is TGTGCCAGCAGTTGGACAGGCGGCCTTTCACCCCTCCACTTT. Its translation is CASSWTGGLSPLHF.

The chain recombines TRBV11-3 with TRBJ2-7; 9 bases agree with TRBD1. Trimming removed 8 bases from V and 3 bases from J; junction bases left unmatched: 5. The CDR3 is 13 amino acids. CDR1 is SGHNT and CDR2 is YENEEA in the germline V gene. CDR3 sequence: CASSTGGDYEQYF. The CDR3 nucleotides read TGTGCCAGCTCGACAGGGGGTGACTACGAGCAGTACTTC.

The chain combines TRBV2 with TRBJ2-1, with TRBD2 identical over 8 bases. CDR1 is SNHLY, CDR2 FYNNEI, per germline. The trim removed 6 bases at V and 3 bases at J, leaving 10 bases unmatched. CDR3 length equals 16 residues. In nucleotides, the CDR3 is TGTGCCAGCAGAAAAGCGGGAGAAATAGGCTACAATGAGCAGTTCTTC. As protein: CASRKAGEIGYNEQFF.

The chain employs TRBV4-1 and TRBJ1-4, with TRBD1 matching 10 bases. In germline, CDR1 is MGHRA, CDR2 YSYEKL. After removal of 2 bases from V and 8 bases from J, the junction contained 5 bases not matched to a gene. The CDR3 has 15 amino acids. The CDR3 reads CASSQKGQGLEKLFF. The CDR3 DNA follows: TGCGCCAGCAGCCAAAAGGGACAGGGGCTCGAAAAACTGTTTTTT.

The rearrangement links TRBV19 to TRBJ1-5; TRBD1 might be the D (5 bases). CDR3 size: 12 residues. Germline lookup yields CDR1 LNHDA and CDR2 SQIVND (reference sequence). V lost 8 bases and J 0 bases, leaving 5 bases between the germline ends. In nucleotides, the CDR3 is TGTGCCAGTCAGGGTAGCAATCAGCCCCAGCATTTT. This sequence encodes CASQGSNQPQHF.

This chain uses TRBV6-5 with TRBJ2-7; 8 bases fit TRBD2. V was clipped by 6 bases and J by 6 bases; unmatched bases: 7. The CDR3 spans 13 residues. CDR1 MNHEY and CDR2 SVGAGI come from the germline V gene. Here the CDR3 reads CASRLRRGGEQYF. CDR3 coding DNA: TGTGCCAGCAGACTTCGACGGGGGGGCGAGCAGTACTTC.

The chain carries TRBV10-3 and TRBJ1-2; D ambiguous. The CDR3 is made up of 13 amino acids. Looked up from germline, CDR1 is ENHRY and CDR2 is SYGVKD. V lost 3 bases to trimming and J lost 8 bases, with 13 bases between them. The CDR3, as DNA: TGTGCCATCAGTGAATTCGGGAATTCGGGCTACACCTTC. It yields the protein CAISEFGNSGYTF.

The chain links TRBV29-1 to TRBJ2-1, with 12 bases fitting TRBD2. V dropped 7 bases and J dropped 6; count of bases not matched to a gene: 7. CDR1 SQVTM and CDR2 ANQGSEA come from the germline V gene. The CDR3 extends over 14 amino acids. CDR3 protein: CSAWTSGTTNEQFF. The CDR3 DNA is TGCAGCGCCTGGACTAGCGGGACCACCAATGAGCAGTTCTTC.

This clone was detected only once. J is TRBJ1-3 and V is TRBV6-6; perhaps TRBD1 as D (5 bases). The CDR3 is made up of 17 amino acids. The V end was cut by 5 bases, the J end by 0 bases, with 17 bases between. CDR1 and CDR2 from the germline V gene are MNHNY and SVGAGI (reference sequence). CDR3 amino acids: CASSLWGVSPSGNTIYF. CDR3 sequence (DNA): TGTGCCAGCAGTCTATGGGGGGTATCCCCCTCTGGAAACACCATATATTTT.

This clone showed up just a few times. This sequence joins TRBV11-3 and TRBJ2-7; D uncertain. The CDR3 runs to 14 residues. V gave up 2 bases and J gave up 2 bases, with 10 bases separating them. Germline-derived CDR1 and CDR2 are SGHNT and YENEEA. The CDR3 is CASSLSLDTYEQYF. DNA of the CDR3: TGTGCCAGCAGCTTAAGTCTTGACACCTACGAGCAGTACTTC.

The chain links TRBV5-1 to TRBJ2-3, with 13 bases aligning to TRBD2. The CDR3 loop spans 18 amino acids. Trimming took 4 bases from V and 2 from J; bases not matched to a gene: 10. Germline lookup yields CDR1 SGHRS and CDR2 YFSETQ. CDR3 coding DNA: TGCGCCAGCAGCAGGTGGACCGGGACTAGCGGGACCACAGATACGCAGTATTTT. Its protein product is CASSRWTGTSGTTDTQYF.